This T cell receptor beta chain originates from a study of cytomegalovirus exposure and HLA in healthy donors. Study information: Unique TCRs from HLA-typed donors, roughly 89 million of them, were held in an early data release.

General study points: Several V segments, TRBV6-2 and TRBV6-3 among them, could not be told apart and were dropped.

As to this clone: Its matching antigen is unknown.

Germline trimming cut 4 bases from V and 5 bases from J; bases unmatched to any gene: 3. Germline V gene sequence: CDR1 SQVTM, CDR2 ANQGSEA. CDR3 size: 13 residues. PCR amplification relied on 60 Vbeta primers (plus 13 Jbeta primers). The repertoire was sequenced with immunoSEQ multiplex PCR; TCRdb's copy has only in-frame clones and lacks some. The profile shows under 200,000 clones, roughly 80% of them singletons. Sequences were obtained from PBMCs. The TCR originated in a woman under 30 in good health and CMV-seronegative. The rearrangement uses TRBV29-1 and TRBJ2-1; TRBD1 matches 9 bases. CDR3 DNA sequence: TGCAGCGTTGCGGGACAGGGAAACAATGAGCAGTTCTTC. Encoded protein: CSVAGQGNNEQFF.